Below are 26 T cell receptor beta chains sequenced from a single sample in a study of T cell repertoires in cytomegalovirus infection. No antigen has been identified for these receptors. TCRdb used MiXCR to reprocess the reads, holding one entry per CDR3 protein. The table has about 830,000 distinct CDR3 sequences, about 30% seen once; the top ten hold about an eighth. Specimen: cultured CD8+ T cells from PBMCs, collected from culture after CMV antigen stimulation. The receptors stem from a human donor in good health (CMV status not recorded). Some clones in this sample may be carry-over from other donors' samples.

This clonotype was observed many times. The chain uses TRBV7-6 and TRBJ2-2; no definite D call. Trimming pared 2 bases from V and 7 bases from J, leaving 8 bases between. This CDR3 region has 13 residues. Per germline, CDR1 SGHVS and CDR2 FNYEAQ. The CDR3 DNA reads TGTGCCAGCAGCTTAAATGGGTTCGGGGAGCTGTTTTTT. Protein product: CASSLNGFGELFF.

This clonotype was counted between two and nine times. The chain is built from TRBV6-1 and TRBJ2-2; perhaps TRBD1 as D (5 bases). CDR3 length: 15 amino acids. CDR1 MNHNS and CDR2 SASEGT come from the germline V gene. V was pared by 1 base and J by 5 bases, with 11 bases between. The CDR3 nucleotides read TGTGCCAGCAGTGAAGAGTGGGGCGGTACCGGGGAGCTGTTTTTT. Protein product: CASSEEWGGTGELFF.

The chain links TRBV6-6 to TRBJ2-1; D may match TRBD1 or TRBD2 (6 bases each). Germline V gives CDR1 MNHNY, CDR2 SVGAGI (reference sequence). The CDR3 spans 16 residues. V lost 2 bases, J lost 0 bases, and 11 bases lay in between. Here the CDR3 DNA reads TGTGCCAGCAGTTACGACGGGGGCAGCTCCTACAATGAGCAGTTCTTC. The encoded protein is CASSYDGGSSYNEQFF.

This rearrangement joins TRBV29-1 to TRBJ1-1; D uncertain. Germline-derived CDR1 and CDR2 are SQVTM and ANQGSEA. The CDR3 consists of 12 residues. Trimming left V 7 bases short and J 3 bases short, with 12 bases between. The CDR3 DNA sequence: TGCAGCGGAACCCGGTCGGACACTGAAGCTTTCTTT. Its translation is CSGTRSDTEAFF.

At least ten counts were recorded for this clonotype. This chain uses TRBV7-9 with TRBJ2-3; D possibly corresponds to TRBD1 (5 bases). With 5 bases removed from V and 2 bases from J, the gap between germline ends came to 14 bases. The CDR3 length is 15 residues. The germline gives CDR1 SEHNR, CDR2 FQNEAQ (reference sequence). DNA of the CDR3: TGTGCCAGCAGCCATACAGGAGACCTCACAGATACGCAGTATTTT. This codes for CASSHTGDLTDTQYF.

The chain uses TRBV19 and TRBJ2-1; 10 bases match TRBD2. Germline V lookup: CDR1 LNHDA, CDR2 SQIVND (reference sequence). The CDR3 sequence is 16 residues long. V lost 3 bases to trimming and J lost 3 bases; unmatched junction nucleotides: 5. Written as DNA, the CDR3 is TGTGCCAGTAGTATTACCCTAGCGGGGGTCTACAATGAGCAGTTCTTC. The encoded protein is CASSITLAGVYNEQFF.

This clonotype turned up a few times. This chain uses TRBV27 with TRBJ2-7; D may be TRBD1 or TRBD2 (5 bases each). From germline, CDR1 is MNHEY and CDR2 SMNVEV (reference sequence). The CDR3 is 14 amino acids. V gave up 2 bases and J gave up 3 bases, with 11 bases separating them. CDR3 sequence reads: CASSLGARGYEQYF. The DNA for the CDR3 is TGTGCCAGCAGTTTAGGGGCCCGGGGCTACGAGCAGTACTTC.

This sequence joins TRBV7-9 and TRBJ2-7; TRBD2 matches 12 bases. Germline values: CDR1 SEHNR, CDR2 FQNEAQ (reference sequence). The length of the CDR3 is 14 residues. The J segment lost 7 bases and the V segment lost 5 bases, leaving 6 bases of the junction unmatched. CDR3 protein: CASSASGGAGEQYV. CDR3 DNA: TGTGCCAGCAGCGCTAGCGGGGGGGCGGGTGAGCAGTACGTC.

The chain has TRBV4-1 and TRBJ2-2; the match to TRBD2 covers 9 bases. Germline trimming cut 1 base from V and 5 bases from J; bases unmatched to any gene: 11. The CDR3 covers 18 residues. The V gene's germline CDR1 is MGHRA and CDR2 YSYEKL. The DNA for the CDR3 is TGCGCCAGCAGCCAAGTGTTTGGCGGGGGGGCCCGGACCGGGGAGCTGTTTTTT. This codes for CASSQVFGGGARTGELFF.

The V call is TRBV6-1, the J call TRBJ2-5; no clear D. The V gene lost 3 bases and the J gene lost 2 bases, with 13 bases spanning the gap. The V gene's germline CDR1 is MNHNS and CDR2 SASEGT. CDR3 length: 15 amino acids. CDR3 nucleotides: TGTGCCAGCAGTGAGCGCCAGCGAAATCAAGAGACCCAGTACTTC. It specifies CASSERQRNQETQYF.

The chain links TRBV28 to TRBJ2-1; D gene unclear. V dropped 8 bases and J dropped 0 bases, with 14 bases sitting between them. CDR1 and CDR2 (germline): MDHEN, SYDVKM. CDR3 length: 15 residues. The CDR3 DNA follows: TGTGCCAGCCGGACCTTACTGAGCTCCTACAATGAGCAGTTCTTC. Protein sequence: CASRTLLSSYNEQFF.

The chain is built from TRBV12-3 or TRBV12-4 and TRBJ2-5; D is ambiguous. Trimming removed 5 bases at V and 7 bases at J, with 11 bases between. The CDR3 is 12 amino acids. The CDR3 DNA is TGTGCCAGCAGTCCCGGTCGGGTGACCCAGTACTTC. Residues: CASSPGRVTQYF.

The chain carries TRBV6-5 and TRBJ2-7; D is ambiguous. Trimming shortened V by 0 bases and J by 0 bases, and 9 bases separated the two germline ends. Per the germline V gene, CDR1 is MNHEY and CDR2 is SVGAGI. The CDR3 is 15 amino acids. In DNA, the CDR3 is TGTGCCAGCAGTTACTCCCCCGGAAACTCCTACGAGCAGTACGTC. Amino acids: CASSYSPGNSYEQYV.

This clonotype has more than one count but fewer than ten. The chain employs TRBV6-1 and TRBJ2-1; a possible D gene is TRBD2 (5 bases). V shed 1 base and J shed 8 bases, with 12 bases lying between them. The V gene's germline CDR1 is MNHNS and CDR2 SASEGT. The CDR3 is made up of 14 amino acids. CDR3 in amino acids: CASSEVAGAHEQFF. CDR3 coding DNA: TGTGCCAGCAGTGAAGTGGCGGGTGCCCATGAGCAGTTCTTC.

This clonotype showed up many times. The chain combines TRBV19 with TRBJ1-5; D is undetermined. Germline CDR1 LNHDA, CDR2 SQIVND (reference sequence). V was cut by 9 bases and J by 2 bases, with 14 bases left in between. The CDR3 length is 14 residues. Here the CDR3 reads CASSSGPGNQPQHF. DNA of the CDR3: TGTGCCAGCAGTTCCGGACCAGGCAATCAGCCCCAGCATTTT.

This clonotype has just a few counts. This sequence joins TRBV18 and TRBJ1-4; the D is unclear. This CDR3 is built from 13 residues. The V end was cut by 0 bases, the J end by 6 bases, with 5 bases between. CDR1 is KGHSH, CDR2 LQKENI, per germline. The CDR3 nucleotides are TGTGCCAGCTCACCACCGAATGATGAAAAACTGTTTTTT. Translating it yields CASSPPNDEKLFF.

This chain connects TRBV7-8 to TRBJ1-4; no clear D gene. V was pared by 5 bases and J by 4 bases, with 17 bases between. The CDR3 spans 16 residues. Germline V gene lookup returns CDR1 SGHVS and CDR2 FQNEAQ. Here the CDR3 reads CASSQMGGPNNEKLFF. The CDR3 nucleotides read TGTGCCAGCAGCCAAATGGGCGGACCCAATAATGAAAAACTGTTTTTT.

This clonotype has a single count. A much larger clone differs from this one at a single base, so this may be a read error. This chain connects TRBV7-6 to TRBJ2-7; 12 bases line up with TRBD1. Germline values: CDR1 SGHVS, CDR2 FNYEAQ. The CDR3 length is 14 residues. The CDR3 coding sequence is TGTGTCAGCAGCCAGGGACAGGGGGCGTACGAGCAGTACTTC. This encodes CVSSQGQGAYEQYF. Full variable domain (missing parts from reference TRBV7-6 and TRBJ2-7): GAGVSQSPRYKVTKRGQDVALRCDPISGHVSLYWYRQALGQGPEFLTYFNYEAQQDKSGLPNDRFSAERPEGSISTLTIQRTEQRDSAMYRCVSSQGQGAYEQYFGPGTRLTVT.

This CDR3 is CASSLSLSGVSYNEQFF. The CDR3 bases are TGTGCCAGCAGTTTATCGTTATCAGGGGTCTCCTACAATGAGCAGTTCTTC. The rearrangement uses TRBV27 and TRBJ2-1, with a possible D match to TRBD1 (6 bases). With 0 bases removed from V and 0 bases from J, the gap between germline ends came to 12 bases. The germline CDR1 and CDR2 sequences are MNHEY and SMNVEV (reference sequence). The CDR3 consists of 17 residues.

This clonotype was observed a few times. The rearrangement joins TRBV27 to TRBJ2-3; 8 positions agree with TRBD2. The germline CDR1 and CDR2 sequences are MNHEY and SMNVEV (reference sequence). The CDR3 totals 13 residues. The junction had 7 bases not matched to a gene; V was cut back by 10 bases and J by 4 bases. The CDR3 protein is CATASGGSDTQYF. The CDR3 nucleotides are TGTGCCACAGCGAGCGGGGGATCAGATACGCAGTATTTT.

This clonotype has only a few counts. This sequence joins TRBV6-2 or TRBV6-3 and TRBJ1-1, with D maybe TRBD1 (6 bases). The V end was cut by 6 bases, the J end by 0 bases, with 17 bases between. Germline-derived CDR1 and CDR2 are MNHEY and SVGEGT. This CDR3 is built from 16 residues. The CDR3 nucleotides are TGTGCCAGCAGCCCGTCCAGGGGACTAATGAACACTGAAGCTTTCTTT. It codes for CASSPSRGLMNTEAFF.

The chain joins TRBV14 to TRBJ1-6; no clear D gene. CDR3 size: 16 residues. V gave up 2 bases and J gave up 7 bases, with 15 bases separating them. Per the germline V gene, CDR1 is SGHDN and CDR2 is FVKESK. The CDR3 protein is CASSQIWKGGNSPLHF. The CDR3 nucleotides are TGTGCCAGCAGCCAAATATGGAAGGGAGGGAATTCACCCCTCCACTTT.

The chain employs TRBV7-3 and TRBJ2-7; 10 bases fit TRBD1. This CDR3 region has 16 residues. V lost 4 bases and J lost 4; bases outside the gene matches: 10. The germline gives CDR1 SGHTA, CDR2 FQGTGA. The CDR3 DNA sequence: TGTGCCAGCAGCTCAACCCAGGGACAGGGGAAATACGAGCAGTACTTC. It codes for CASSSTQGQGKYEQYF. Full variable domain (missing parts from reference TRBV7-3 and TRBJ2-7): GAGVSQTPSNKVTEKGKYVELRCDPISGHTALYWYRQSLGQGPEFLIYFQGTGAADDSGLPNDRFFAVRPEGSVSTLKIQRTERGDSAVYLCASSSTQGQGKYEQYFGPGTRLTVT.

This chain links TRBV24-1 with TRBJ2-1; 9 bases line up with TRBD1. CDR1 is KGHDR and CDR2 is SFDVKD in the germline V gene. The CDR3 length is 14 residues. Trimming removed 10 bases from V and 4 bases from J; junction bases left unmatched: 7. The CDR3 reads CATTGTGLYNEQFF. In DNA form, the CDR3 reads TGTGCCACTACCGGGACAGGGCTGTACAATGAGCAGTTCTTC.

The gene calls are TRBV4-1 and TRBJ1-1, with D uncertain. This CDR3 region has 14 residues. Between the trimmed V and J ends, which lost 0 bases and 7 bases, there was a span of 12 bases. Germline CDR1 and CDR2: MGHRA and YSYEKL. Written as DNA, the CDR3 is TGCGCCAGCAGCCAAGATTCAGAAAATTATGAAGCTTTCTTT. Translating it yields CASSQDSENYEAFF.

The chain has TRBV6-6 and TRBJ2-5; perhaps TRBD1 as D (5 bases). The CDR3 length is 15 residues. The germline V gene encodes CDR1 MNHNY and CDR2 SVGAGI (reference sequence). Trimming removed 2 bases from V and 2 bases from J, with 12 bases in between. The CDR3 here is CASSYVVRAQETQYF. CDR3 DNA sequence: TGTGCCAGCAGTTACGTCGTCAGGGCGCAAGAGACCCAGTACTTC.